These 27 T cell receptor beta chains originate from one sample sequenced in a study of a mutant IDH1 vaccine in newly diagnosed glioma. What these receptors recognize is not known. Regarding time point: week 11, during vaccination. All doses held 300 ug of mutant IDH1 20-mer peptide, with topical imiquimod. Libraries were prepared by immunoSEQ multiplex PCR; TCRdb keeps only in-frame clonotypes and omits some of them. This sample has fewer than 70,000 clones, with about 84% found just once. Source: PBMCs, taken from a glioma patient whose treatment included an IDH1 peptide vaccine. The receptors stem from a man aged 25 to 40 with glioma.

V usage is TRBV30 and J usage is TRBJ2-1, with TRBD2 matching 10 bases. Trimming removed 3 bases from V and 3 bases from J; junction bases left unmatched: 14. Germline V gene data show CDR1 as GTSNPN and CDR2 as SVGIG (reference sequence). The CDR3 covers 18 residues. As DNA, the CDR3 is TGTGCCTGGAGCGGACTAGCGGAACATAAAAAGTACTACAATGAGCAGTTCTTC. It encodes CAWSGLAEHKKYYNEQFF.

Here the CDR3 reads CASSLGTSGGRSTDTQYF. The CDR3 DNA reads TGCGCCAGCAGCTTGGGGACTAGCGGGGGGAGAAGCACAGATACGCAGTATTTT. The rearrangement joins TRBV5-1 to TRBJ2-3, with TRBD2 matching 14 bases. The germline V gene has CDR1 SGHRS and CDR2 YFSETQ. V gave up 0 bases and J gave up 0 bases; unmatched junction bases: 3. CDR3 length: 18 amino acids.

CDR3 amino acids: CASSPPTGKGINNEQFF. CDR3 coding DNA: TGTGCCAGCTCACCGCCGACAGGGAAAGGGATTAACAATGAGCAGTTCTTC. V is TRBV18 and J is TRBJ2-1; 7 bases are a match to TRBD1. Losses at the gene ends were 3 bases for V and 5 bases for J; bases not matched to a gene: 13. Germline V gives CDR1 KGHSH, CDR2 LQKENI. CDR3 length: 17 amino acids.

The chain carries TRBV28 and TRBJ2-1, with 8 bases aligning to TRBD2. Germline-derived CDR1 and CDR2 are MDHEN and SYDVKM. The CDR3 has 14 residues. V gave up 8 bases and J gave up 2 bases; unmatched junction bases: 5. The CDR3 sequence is CASSRTSPYNEQFF. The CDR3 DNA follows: TGTGCCAGCTCTAGGACTAGCCCCTACAATGAGCAGTTCTTC.

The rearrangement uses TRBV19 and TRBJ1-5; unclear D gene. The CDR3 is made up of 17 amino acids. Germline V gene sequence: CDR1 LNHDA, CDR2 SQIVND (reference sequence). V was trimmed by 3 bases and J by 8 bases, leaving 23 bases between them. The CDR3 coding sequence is TGTGCCAGTAGTATCTGGCTGAAGGTCCAGGTCGCTGAGCCCCAGCATTTT. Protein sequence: CASSIWLKVQVAEPQHF.

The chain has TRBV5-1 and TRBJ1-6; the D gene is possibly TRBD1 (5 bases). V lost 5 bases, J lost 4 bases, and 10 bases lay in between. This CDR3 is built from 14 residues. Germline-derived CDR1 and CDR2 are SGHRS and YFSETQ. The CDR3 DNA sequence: TGCGCCAGCAGGCCACAGGATTATAATTCACCCCTCCACTTT. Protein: CASRPQDYNSPLHF.

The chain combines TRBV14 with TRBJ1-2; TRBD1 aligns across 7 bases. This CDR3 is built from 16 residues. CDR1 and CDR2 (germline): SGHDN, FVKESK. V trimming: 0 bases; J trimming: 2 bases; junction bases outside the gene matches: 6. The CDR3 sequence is CASSQERQGLNYGYTF. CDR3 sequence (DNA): TGTGCCAGCAGCCAAGAACGACAGGGCTTAAACTATGGCTACACCTTC.

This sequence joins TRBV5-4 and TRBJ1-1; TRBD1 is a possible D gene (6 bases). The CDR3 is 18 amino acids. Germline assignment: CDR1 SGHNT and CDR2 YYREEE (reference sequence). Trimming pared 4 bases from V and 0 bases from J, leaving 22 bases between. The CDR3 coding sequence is TGTGCCAGCAGCCCTCTATCCTTACTGGGGACAATGAACACTGAAGCTTTCTTT. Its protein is CASSPLSLLGTMNTEAFF.

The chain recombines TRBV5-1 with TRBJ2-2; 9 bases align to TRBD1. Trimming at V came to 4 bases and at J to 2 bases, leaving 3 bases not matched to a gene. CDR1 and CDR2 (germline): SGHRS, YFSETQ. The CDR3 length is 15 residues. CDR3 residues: CASSRTGANTGELFF. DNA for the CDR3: TGCGCCAGCAGCAGGACAGGGGCTAACACCGGGGAGCTGTTTTTT.

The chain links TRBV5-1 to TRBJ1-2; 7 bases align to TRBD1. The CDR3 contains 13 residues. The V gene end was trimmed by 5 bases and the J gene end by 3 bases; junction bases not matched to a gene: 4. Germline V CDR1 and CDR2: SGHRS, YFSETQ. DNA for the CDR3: TGCGCCAGCAGGCTCGACAGGGACTATGGCTACACCTTC. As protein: CASRLDRDYGYTF.

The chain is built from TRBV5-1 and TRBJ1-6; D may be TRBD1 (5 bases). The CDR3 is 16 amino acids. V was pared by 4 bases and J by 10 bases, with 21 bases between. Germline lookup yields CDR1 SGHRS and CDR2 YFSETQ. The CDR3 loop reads CASSPRTDSTKSPLHF. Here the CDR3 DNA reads TGCGCCAGCAGCCCGCGAACCGACAGTACCAAATCACCCCTCCACTTT.

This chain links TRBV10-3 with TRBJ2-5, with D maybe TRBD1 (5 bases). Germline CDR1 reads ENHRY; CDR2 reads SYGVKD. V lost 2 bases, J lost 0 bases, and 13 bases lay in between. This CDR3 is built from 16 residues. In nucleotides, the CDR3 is TGTGCCATCAGTGAGGACAGCTTTGCCAACCAAGAGACCCAGTACTTC. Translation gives CAISEDSFANQETQYF.

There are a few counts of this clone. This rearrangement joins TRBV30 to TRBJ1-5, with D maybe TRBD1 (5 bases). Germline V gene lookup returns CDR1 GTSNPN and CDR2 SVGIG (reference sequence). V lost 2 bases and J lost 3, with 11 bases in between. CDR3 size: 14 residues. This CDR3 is CAWSRGQVNQPQHF. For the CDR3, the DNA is TGTGCCTGGAGTAGGGGCCAAGTCAATCAGCCCCAGCATTTT.

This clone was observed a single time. CDR3 sequence (DNA): TGTGCCAGCAGCCTGACTAGCGGGGGGGCGAACACCGGGGAGCTGTTTTTT. It translates to CASSLTSGGANTGELFF. The chain has TRBV9 and TRBJ2-2, with TRBD2 matching over 14 bases. The CDR3 totals 17 residues. The germline gives CDR1 SGDLS, CDR2 YYNGEE. J gave up 0 bases and V 4 bases, and 2 bases lay outside the gene matches.

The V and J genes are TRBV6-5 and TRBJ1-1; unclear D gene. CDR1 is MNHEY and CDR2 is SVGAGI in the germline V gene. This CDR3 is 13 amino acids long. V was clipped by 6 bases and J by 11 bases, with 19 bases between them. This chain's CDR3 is CASSDRERHQAFF. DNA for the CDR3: TGTGCCAGCAGCGACCGGGAAAGGCACCAGGCTTTCTTT.

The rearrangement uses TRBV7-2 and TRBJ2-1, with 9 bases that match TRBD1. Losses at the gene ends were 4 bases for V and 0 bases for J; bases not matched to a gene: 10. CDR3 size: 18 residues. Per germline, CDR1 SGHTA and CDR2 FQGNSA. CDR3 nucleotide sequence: TGTGCCAGCAGCTACCACCGGGACAGGGTTAGCTCCTACAATGAGCAGTTCTTC. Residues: CASSYHRDRVSSYNEQFF.

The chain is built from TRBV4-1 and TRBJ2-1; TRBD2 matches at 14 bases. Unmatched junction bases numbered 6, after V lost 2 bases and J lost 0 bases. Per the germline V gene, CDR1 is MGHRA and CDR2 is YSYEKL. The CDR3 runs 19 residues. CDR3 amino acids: CASSQRTSGRTLSYNEQFF. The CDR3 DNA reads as TGCGCCAGCAGCCAACGGACTAGCGGGAGGACTCTCTCCTACAATGAGCAGTTCTTC.

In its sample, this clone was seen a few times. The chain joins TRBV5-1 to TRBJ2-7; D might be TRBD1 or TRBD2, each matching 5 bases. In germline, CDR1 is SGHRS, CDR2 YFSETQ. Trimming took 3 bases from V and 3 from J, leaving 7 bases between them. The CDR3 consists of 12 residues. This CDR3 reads CASSWDGYEQYF. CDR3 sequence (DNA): TGCGCCAGCAGCTGGGACGGCTACGAGCAGTACTTC.

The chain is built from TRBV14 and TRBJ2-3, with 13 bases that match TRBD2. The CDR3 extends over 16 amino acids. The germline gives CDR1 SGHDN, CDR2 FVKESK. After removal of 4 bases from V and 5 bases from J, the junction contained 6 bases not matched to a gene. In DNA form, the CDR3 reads TGTGCCAGCAGCCGTGGGACTAGCGGGAAGAAAGATACGCAGTATTTT. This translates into CASSRGTSGKKDTQYF.

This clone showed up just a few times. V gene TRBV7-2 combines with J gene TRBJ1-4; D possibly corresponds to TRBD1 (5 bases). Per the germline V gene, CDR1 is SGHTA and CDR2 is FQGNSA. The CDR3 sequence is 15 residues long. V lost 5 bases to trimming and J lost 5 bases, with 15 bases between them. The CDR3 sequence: CASSPWGIGNEKLFF. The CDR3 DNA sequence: TGTGCCAGCAGCCCATGGGGCATCGGGAATGAAAAACTGTTTTTT.

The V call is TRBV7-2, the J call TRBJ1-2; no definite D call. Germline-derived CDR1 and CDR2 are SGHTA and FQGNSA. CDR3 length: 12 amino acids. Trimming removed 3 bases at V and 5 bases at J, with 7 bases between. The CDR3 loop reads CASSFGGYGYTF. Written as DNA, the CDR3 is TGTGCCAGCAGCTTTGGCGGGTATGGCTACACCTTC.

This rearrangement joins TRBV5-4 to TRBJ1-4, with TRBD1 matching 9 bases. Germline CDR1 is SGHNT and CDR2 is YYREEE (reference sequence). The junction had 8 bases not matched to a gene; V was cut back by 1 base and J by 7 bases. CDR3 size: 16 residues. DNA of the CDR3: TGTGCCAGCAGCTTGTTTCTGGGACAGGGAGGTGAAAAACTGTTTTTT. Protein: CASSLFLGQGGEKLFF.

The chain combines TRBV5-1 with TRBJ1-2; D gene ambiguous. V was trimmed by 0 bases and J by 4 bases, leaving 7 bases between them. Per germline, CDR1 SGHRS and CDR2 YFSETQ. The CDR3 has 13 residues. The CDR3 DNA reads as TGCGCCAGCAGCTTGGAACCTGTCTATGGCTACACCTTC. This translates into CASSLEPVYGYTF.

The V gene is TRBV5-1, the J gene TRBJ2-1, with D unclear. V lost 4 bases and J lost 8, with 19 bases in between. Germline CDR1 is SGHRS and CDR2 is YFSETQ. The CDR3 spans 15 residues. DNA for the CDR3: TGCGCCAGCAGCCTAGACTGGGGTATGGAAGATGAGCAGTTCTTC. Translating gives CASSLDWGMEDEQFF.

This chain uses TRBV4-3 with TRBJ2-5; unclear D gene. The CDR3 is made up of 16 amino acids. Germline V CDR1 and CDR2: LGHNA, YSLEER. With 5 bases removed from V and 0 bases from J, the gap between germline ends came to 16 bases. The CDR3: CASSLYETGYQETQYF. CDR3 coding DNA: TGCGCCAGCAGCTTATACGAAACGGGCTACCAAGAGACCCAGTACTTC.

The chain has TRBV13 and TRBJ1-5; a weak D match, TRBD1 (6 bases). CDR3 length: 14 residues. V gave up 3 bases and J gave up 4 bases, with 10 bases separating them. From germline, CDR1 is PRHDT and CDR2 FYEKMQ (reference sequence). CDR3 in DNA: TGTGCCAGCAGCTTTGGGGGGCCGAATCAGCCCCAGCATTTT. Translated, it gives CASSFGGPNQPQHF.

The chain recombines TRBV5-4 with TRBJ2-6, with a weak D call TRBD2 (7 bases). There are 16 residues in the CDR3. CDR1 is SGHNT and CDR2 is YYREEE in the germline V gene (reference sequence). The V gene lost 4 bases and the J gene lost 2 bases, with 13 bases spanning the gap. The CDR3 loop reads CASSTEGGPGANVLTF. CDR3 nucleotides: TGTGCCAGCAGCACTGAGGGGGGGCCTGGGGCCAACGTCCTGACTTTC.